These 2 T cell receptor beta chains originate from one sample sequenced in a study of T cells after yellow fever vaccination. Via MiXCR, TCRdb re-called the 5' RACE reads, giving one row per CDR3 protein. This sample has over 100,000 distinct CDR3 sequences; 8.4% occur once, and the top ten carry roughly 27%. This specimen was CD8+ T cells sorted from PBMCs, taken 45 days after the yellow fever booster vaccination. The receptors were gathered from a man younger than 45 who received the YFV17D yellow fever vaccine.

This clonotype came up many times. The J gene is TRBJ1-2, the V gene TRBV11-2; TRBD1 aligns across 8 bases. Looked up from germline, CDR1 is SGHAT and CDR2 is FQNNGV. This CDR3 region has 14 residues. The V and J ends lost 5 bases and 7 bases, in that order; junction bases with no gene match: 9. The CDR3 loop reads CASSAMTGVIGYTF. CDR3 DNA sequence: TGTGCCAGCAGCGCGATGACAGGGGTAATTGGCTACACCTTC. Full variable domain (rest looked up from reference TRBV11-2 and TRBJ1-2): EAGVAQSPRYKIIEKRQSVAFWCNPISGHATLYWYQQILGQGPKLLIQFQNNGVVDDSQLPKDRFSAERLKGVDSTLKIQPAKLEDSAVYLCASSAMTGVIGYTFGSGTRLTVV.

This clonotype was detected ten times or more. The CDR3 here is CASSLRSTEFLEFGEQFF. The CDR3 nucleotides read TGTGCCAGCAGCTTGAGGTCCACTGAGTTCCTAGAATTTGGCGAGCAGTTCTTC. The chain links TRBV5-5 to TRBJ2-1; D is unclear. This CDR3 is built from 18 residues. The germline V gene has CDR1 SGHKS and CDR2 YYEKEE (reference sequence). Trimming removed 1 base from V and 10 bases from J, with 27 bases in between. The full variable domain, completed using reference TRBV5-5 and TRBJ2-1, is DAGVTQSPTHLIKTRGQQVTLRCSPISGHKSVSWYQQVLGQGPQFIFQYYEKEERGRGNFPDRFSARQFPNYSSELNVNALLLGDSALYLCASSLRSTEFLEFGEQFFGPGTRLTVL.